Detailed here is one T cell receptor (beta chain). Sequenced by immunoSEQ multiplex PCR; TCRdb stores in-frame clones only, minus some. The table has roughly 10,000 clones, 80% to 85% seen once; the top ten hold 7.7%. This entry is derived from a study of blood T cell repertoires in COVID-19. Across the study: Material from acute and convalescent COVID-19 was sourced from the United States, Italy and Spain. PBMCs, B-cell-depleted T cells, or T cells provided the cDNA or gDNA that made up the material.

From germline, CDR1 is SGHTA and CDR2 FQGNSA. This CDR3 spans 15 amino acids. Trimming removed 6 bases from V and 2 bases from J, with 16 bases in between. The specimen sequenced was peripheral blood. The gene calls are TRBV7-2 and TRBJ1-1; the D gene is possibly TRBD1 (5 bases). This sequence originates from a man aged 70 or older with active COVID-19. The chain's CDR3 is CASSSRIQGNTEAFF. In nucleotides, the CDR3 is TGTGCCAGCAGTAGTCGAATTCAGGGCAACACTGAAGCTTTCTTT. The full variable domain, with the rest looked up from reference TRBV7-2 and TRBJ1-1, is GAGVSQSPSNKVTEKGKDVELRCDPISGHTALYWYRQSLGQGLEFLIYFQGNSAPDKSGLPSDRFSAERTGGSVSTLTIQRTQQEDSAVYLCASSSRIQGNTEAFFGQGTRLTVV.